The 18 T cell receptor beta chains listed next were all sequenced from one sample in a study of shared clonotypes between healthy human individuals. Clones were read by immunoSEQ multiplex PCR, and TCRdb kept only the in-frame ones, dropping some. The table includes some 2,500,000 clones, 80% to 95% detected once. Source material: naive CD4+ T cells from PBMCs. Subset indicated: CD45RA+ positively selected. The receptors originated from a man younger than 35 in good health. Some clones in this sample may be carry-over from other donors' samples.

This chain connects TRBV15 to TRBJ2-5; D unclear. Germline V CDR1 and CDR2: LNHNV, YYDKDF (reference sequence). CDR3 length equals 15 residues. The ends were cut back, 3 bases at V and 0 bases at J, with 11 bases in the middle. The CDR3 DNA follows: TGTGCCACCAGCAGCCCGGCGGAAGACCAAGAGACCCAGTACTTC. Amino acids: CATSSPAEDQETQYF.

This chain joins TRBV7-7 and TRBJ2-5, with D uncertain. Germline CDR1 is SSHAT and CDR2 is FNYEAQ (reference sequence). The ends were cut back, 5 bases at V and 1 base at J, with 11 bases in the middle. CDR3 size: 14 residues. In DNA form, the CDR3 reads TGTGCCAGCAGCGCAACTGGCGCCCAAGAGACCCAGTACTTC. Protein: CASSATGAQETQYF. The full variable domain, in which reference TRBV7-7 and TRBJ2-5 provide the parts outside the CDR3, is GAGVSQSPRYKVTKRGQDVTLRCDPISSHATLYWYQQALGQGPEFLTYFNYEAQPDKSGLPSDRFSAERPEGSISTLTIQRTEQRDSAMYRCASSATGAQETQYFGPGTRLLVL.

In the case of this clone: Other nucleotide sequences from this sample produce the same CDR3. The rearrangement uses TRBV5-1 and TRBJ2-5, with 7 nucleotides matching TRBD1. Per the germline V gene, CDR1 is SGHRS and CDR2 is YFSETQ. The CDR3 runs to 13 residues. V dropped 4 bases and J dropped 5; count of bases not matched to a gene: 5. This CDR3 is CASSRDSLETQYF. CDR3 DNA sequence: TGCGCCAGCAGCCGGGACAGTCTGGAGACCCAGTACTTC.

The chain links TRBV5-1 to TRBJ2-5; no firm D call. The CDR3 covers 12 residues. V shed 4 bases and J shed 5 bases, with 9 bases lying between them. Germline loops: CDR1 SGHRS, CDR2 YFSETQ. Here the CDR3 reads CASSPDTETQYF. The DNA of the CDR3 is TGCGCCAGCAGCCCGGATACGGAGACCCAGTACTTC.

For the CDR3, the DNA is TGTGCCAGCAGTTACCGCGGGACGGCTCACAATGAGCAGTTCTTC. Its protein is CASSYRGTAHNEQFF. The chain couples TRBV6-6 to TRBJ2-1; possibly TRBD2 for D (6 bases). Trimming shortened V by 2 bases and J by 5 bases, and 13 bases separated the two germline ends. Germline values: CDR1 MNHNY, CDR2 SVGAGI (reference sequence). CDR3 length: 15 residues.

The chain couples TRBV7-2 to TRBJ2-3; 11 bases fit TRBD2. Germline CDR1 is SGHTA and CDR2 is FQGNSA. The CDR3 runs 15 residues. The trim removed 2 bases at V and 13 bases at J, leaving 11 bases unmatched. CDR3 region: CASSLLGLAGGLEYF. The CDR3 DNA reads TGTGCCAGCAGCTTATTGGGTCTAGCGGGAGGCCTGGAGTATTTT.

The chain has TRBV20-1 and TRBJ2-5; either TRBD1 or TRBD2 may fit D (5 bases each). Germline V gene lookup returns CDR1 DFQATT and CDR2 SNEGSKA (reference sequence). V lost 2 bases to trimming and J lost 13 bases, with 14 bases between them. The CDR3 length is 11 residues. The CDR3 sequence is CSARNRDETYF. CDR3 nucleotide sequence: TGCAGTGCTAGAAACCGGGACGAAACGTACTTC.

DNA of the CDR3: TGCGCCAGCAGCCAAGATAGCCGGAATAGGGTTCCGTATTTT. Translating it yields CASSQDSRNRVPYF. The V gene is TRBV4-1, the J gene TRBJ2-3; D is unclear. Trimming cost V 0 bases and J 14 bases, with 18 bases left between them. The length of the CDR3 is 14 residues. Germline CDR1 MGHRA, CDR2 YSYEKL.

About this clone itself: The sample carries other DNA sequences with the same CDR3. The J gene is TRBJ1-1, the V gene TRBV6-5, with D unclear. The CDR3 has 14 residues. Germline lookup yields CDR1 MNHEY and CDR2 SVGAGI. V was clipped by 1 base and J by 1 base, with 7 bases between them. CDR3 residues: CASSYWAGNTEAFF. As DNA, the CDR3 is TGTGCCAGCAGTTACTGGGCGGGGAACACTGAAGCTTTCTTT.

This chain links TRBV27 with TRBJ2-5; weak D call: TRBD2 (6 bases). Germline V gene sequence: CDR1 MNHEY, CDR2 SMNVEV (reference sequence). This CDR3 contains 13 residues. V was trimmed by 6 bases and J by 4 bases, leaving 12 bases between them. CDR3 residues: CASRFGGGETQYF. The DNA for the CDR3 is TGTGCCAGCAGGTTCGGGGGTGGAGAGACCCAGTACTTC.

The chain recombines TRBV7-6 with TRBJ2-1; the match to TRBD2 covers 10 bases. Germline CDR1 is SGHVS and CDR2 is FNYEAQ. After removal of 6 bases from V and 0 bases from J, the junction contained 14 bases not matched to a gene. There are 19 residues in the CDR3. In DNA, the CDR3 is TGTGCCAGCAGTATAGAGGCTAGCGGGAGACCCTTCTCCTACAATGAGCAGTTCTTC. Translation gives CASSIEASGRPFSYNEQFF.

This sequence joins TRBV2 and TRBJ1-5, with D maybe TRBD1 (6 bases). V shed 6 bases and J shed 2 bases, with 17 bases lying between them. CDR1 and CDR2 from the germline V gene are SNHLY and FYNNEI. This CDR3 is 16 amino acids long. The CDR3 region has the DNA TGTGCCAGCAGGAAACAGGGAAGGGTAGGCAATCAGCCCCAGCATTTT. This encodes CASRKQGRVGNQPQHF.

This clone was found a few times. The gene calls are TRBV4-2 and TRBJ2-7, with 11 bases lining up with TRBD2. CDR1 and CDR2 (germline): LGHNA, YNFKEQ. V lost 3 bases, J lost 11 bases, and 6 bases stayed unmatched. This CDR3 comprises 13 residues. In DNA form, the CDR3 reads TGTGCCAGCAGCCAGGGGACTAGCGGCCGGGAGTACTTC. Translated: CASSQGTSGREYF.

The gene calls are TRBV7-3 and TRBJ2-3; 7 positions match TRBD2. Germline assignment: CDR1 SGHTA and CDR2 FQGTGA. With V trimmed by 4 bases and J by 2 bases, 6 bases remained unmatched. This CDR3 has 15 residues. In DNA form, the CDR3 reads TGTGCCAGCAGCTCCAATGGACTAGTCACAGATACGCAGTATTTT. Translating it yields CASSSNGLVTDTQYF.

V usage is TRBV28 and J usage is TRBJ1-3; D gene ambiguous. There are 14 residues in the CDR3. The V gene lost 4 bases and the J gene lost 3 bases, with 10 bases spanning the gap. Germline V lookup: CDR1 MDHEN, CDR2 SYDVKM. The CDR3 nucleotides are TGTGCCAGCAGTTCTGGGGTGTATGGAAACACCATATATTTT. This codes for CASSSGVYGNTIYF.

The chain links TRBV5-1 to TRBJ1-4, with D unclear. Trimming removed 4 bases from V and 6 bases from J, with 10 bases in between. Germline CDR1 and CDR2: SGHRS and YFSETQ. The CDR3 is 13 amino acids. The CDR3 DNA reads TGCGCCAGCAGCCCGAGGACGGATGAAAAACTGTTTTTT. It is translated as CASSPRTDEKLFF.

The rearrangement uses TRBV6-6 and TRBJ1-1; D not certain. Germline V gene sequence: CDR1 MNHNY, CDR2 SVGAGI (reference sequence). CDR3 size: 13 residues. V was trimmed by 8 bases and J by 4 bases, leaving 14 bases between them. CDR3 protein: CASSNTVATEAFF. The CDR3 DNA reads TGTGCCAGCTCCAACACGGTGGCCACTGAAGCTTTCTTT.

This clone was observed a few times. The genes are TRBV19 and TRBJ1-5, with TRBD1 matching 10 bases. CDR1 and CDR2 from the germline V gene are LNHDA and SQIVND (reference sequence). CDR3 length: 13 residues. V lost 5 bases to trimming and J lost 7 bases; unmatched junction nucleotides: 2. Here the CDR3 reads CASSPDRGQPQHF. The CDR3 DNA follows: TGTGCCAGTAGTCCGGACAGGGGGCAGCCCCAGCATTTT.